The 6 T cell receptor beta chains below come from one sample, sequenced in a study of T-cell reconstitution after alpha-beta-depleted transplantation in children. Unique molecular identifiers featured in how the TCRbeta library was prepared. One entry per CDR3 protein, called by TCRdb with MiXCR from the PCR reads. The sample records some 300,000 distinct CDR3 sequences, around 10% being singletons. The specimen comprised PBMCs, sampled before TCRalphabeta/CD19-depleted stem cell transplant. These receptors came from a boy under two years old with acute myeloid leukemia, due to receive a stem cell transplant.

CDR3 sequence (DNA): TGCGCCAGCAGCCAAGGCGCCCGGACAGGGTCCATTCAGTACTTC. Translated, it gives CASSQGARTGSIQYF. The chain has TRBV4-3 and TRBJ2-4, with 8 bases lining up with TRBD1. The V gene's germline CDR1 is LGHNA and CDR2 YSLEER. The CDR3 covers 15 residues. V dropped 1 base and J dropped 9; count of bases not matched to a gene: 8.

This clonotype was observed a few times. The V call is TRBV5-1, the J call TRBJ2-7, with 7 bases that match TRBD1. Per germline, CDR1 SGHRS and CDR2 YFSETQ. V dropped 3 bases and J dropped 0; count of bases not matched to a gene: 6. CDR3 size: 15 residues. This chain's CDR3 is CASSWSGTVSYEQYF. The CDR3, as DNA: TGCGCCAGCAGCTGGTCCGGGACAGTCTCCTACGAGCAGTACTTC.

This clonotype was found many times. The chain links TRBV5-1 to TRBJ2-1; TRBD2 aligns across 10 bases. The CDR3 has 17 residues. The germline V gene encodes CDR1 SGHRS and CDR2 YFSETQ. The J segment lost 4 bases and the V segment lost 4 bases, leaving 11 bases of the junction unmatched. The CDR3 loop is CASSRGLAEGGYNEQFF. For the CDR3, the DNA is TGCGCCAGCAGCCGAGGACTAGCGGAGGGGGGTTACAATGAGCAGTTCTTC.

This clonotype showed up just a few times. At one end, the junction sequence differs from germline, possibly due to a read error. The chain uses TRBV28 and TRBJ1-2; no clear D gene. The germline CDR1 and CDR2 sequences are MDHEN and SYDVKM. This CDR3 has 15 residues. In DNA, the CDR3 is TGTGCCAGCAGTAGAGGACTGATAATTAACCCTGCCCCTTTTTTC. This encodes CASSRGLIINPAPFF.

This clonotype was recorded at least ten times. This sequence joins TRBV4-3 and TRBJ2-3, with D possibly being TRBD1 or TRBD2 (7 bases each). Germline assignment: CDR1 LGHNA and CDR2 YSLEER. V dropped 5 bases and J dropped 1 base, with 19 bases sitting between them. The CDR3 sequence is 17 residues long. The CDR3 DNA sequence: TGCGCCAGCAGCAGCCAGGGGGGGAATTACCGCACAGATACGCAGTATTTT. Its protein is CASSSQGGNYRTDTQYF.

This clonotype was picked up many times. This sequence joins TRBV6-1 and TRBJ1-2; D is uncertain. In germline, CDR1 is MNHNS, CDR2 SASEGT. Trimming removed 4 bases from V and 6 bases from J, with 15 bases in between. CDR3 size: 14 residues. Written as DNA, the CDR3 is TGTGCCAGCAGTGTGGGCAGGTGGGGTGATGGCTACACCTTC. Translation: CASSVGRWGDGYTF.